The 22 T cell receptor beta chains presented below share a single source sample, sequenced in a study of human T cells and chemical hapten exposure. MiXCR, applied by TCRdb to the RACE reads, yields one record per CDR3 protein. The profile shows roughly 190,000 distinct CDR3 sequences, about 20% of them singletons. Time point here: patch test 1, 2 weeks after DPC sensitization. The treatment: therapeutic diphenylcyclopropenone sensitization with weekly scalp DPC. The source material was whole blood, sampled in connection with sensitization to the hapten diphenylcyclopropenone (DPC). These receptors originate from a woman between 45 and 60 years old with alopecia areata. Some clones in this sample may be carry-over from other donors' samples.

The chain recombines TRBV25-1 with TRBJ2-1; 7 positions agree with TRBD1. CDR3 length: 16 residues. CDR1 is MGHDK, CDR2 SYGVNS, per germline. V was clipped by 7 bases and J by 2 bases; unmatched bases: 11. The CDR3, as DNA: TGTGCCAGCAAAGGTAGCAAGGGGGCAACCTACAATGAGCAGTTCTTC. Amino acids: CASKGSKGATYNEQFF.

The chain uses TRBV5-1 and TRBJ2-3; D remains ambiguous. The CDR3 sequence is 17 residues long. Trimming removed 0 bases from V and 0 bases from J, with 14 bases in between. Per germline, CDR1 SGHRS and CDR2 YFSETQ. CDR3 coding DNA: TGCGCCAGCAGCTTGGGCCACTCAACGACTAGCACAGATACGCAGTATTTT. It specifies CASSLGHSTTSTDTQYF. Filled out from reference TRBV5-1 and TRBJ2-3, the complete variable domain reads KAGVTQTPRYLIKTRGQQVTLSCSPISGHRSVSWYQQTPGQGLQFLFEYFSETQRNKGNFPGRFSGRQFSNSRSEMNVSTLELGDSALYLCASSLGHSTTSTDTQYFGPGTRLTVL.

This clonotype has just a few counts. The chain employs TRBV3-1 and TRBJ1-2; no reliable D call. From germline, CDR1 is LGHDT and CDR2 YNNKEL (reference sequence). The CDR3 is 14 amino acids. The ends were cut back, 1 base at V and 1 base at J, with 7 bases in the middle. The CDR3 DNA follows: TGTGCCAGCAGCCAAGGCCAGGATAACTATGGCTACACCTTC. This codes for CASSQGQDNYGYTF.

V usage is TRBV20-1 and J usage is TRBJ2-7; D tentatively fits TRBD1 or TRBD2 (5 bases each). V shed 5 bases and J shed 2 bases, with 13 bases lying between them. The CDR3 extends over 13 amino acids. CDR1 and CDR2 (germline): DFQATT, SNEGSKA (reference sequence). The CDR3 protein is CSASTRGTYEQYF. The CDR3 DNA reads TGCAGTGCTTCGACACGGGGCACCTACGAGCAGTACTTC.

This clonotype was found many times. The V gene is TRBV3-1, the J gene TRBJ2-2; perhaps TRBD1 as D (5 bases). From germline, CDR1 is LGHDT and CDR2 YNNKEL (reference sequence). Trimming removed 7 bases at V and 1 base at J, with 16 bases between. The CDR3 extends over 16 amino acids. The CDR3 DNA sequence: TGTGCCAGCACCTTAACTTCAACAGGGAACACCGGGGAGCTGTTTTTT. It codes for CASTLTSTGNTGELFF.

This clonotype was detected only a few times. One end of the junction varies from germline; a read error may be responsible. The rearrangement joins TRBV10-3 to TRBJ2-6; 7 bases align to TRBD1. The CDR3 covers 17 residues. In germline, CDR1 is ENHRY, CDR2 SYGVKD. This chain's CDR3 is CAIRDRVANSGAKVLTF. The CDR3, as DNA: TGTGCCATCAGAGACAGGGTTGCAAACTCTGGGGCCAAGGTCCTGACTTTC.

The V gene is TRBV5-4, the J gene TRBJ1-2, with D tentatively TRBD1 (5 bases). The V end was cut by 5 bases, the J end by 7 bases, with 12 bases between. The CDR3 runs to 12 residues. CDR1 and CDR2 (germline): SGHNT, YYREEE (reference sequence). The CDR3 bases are TGTGCCAGCAGGAGGGGCGTGGGTGGCTACACCTTC. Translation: CASRRGVGGYTF. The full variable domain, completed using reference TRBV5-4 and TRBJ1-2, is ETGVTQSPTHLIKTRGQQVTLRCSSQSGHNTVSWYQQALGQGPQFIFQYYREEENGRGNFPPRFSGLQFPNYSSELNVNALELDDSALYLCASRRGVGGYTFGSGTRLTVV.

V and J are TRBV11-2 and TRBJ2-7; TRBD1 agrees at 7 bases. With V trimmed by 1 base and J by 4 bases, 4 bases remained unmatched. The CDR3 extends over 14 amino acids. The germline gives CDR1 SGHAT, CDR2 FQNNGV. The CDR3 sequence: CASSLGQGVYEQYF. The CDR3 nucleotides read TGTGCCAGCAGCTTAGGCCAGGGGGTATACGAGCAGTACTTC. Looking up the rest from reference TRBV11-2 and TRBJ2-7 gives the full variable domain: EAGVAQSPRYKIIEKRQSVAFWCNPISGHATLYWYQQILGQGPKLLIQFQNNGVVDDSQLPKDRFSAERLKGVDSTLKIQPAKLEDSAVYLCASSLGQGVYEQYFGPGTRLTVT.

The CDR3 loop reads CASSVVSGRAVDEQFF. CDR3 DNA: TGTGCCAGCAGCGTAGTAAGCGGGAGGGCCGTCGATGAGCAGTTCTTC. This chain joins TRBV9 and TRBJ2-1; the match to TRBD2 covers 10 bases. The CDR3 contains 16 residues. After removal of 0 bases from V and 8 bases from J, the junction contained 8 bases not matched to a gene. Germline loops: CDR1 SGDLS, CDR2 YYNGEE.

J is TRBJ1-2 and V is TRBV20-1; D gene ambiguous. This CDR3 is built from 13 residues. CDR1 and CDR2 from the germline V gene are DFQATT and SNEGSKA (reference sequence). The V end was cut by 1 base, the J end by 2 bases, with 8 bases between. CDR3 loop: CSARAGSNYGYTF. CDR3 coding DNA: TGCAGTGCTAGAGCCGGCAGCAACTATGGCTACACCTTC.

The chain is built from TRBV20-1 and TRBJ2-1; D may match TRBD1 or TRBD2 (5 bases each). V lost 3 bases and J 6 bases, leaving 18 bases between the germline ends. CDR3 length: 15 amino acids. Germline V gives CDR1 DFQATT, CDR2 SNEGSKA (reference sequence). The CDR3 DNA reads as TGCAGTGCTAGGAGGGTTACCACAGGAATCAATGAGCAGTTCTTC. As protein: CSARRVTTGINEQFF.

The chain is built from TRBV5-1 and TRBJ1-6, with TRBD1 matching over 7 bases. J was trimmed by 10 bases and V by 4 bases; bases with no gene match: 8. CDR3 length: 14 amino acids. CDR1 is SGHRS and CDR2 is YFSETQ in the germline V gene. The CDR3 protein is CASSGDRVGSPLHF. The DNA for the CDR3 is TGCGCCAGCAGCGGAGACAGGGTAGGGTCACCCCTCCACTTT.

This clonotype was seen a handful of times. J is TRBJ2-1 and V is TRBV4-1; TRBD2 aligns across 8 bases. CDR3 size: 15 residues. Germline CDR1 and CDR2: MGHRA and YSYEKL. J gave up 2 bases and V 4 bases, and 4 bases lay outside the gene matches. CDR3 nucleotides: TGCGCCAGCAGCCCCCTCGGGAGGGCCTACAATGAGCAGTTCTTC. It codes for CASSPLGRAYNEQFF.

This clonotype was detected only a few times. In DNA form, the CDR3 reads TGTGCCAGCAGCTTTTCGACAGGGGGCCGTGGCTACACCTTC. Translating gives CASSFSTGGRGYTF. The gene calls are TRBV7-2 and TRBJ1-2; 10 bases agree with TRBD1. The CDR3 has 14 amino acids. The germline gives CDR1 SGHTA, CDR2 FQGNSA. The trim removed 3 bases at V and 7 bases at J, leaving 5 bases unmatched.

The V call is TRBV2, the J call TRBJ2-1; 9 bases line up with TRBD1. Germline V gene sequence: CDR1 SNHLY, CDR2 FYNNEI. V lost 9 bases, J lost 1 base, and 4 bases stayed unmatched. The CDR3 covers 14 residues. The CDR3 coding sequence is TGTGCCAGTACCGGGACAGGGTCCTACAATGAGCAGTTCTTC. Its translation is CASTGTGSYNEQFF.

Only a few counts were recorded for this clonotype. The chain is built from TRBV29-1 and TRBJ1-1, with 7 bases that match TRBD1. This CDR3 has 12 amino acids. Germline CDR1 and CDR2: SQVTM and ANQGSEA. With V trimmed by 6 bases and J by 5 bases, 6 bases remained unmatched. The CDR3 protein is CSVYRGRTEAFF. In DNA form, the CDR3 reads TGCAGCGTGTACAGGGGAAGGACTGAAGCTTTCTTT.

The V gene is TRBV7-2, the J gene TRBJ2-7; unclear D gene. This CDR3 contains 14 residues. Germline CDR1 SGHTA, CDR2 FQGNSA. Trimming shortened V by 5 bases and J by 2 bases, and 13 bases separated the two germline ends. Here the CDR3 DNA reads TGTGCCAGCAGCCCCCTGAGCCCAGCCTACGAGCAGTACTTC. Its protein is CASSPLSPAYEQYF.

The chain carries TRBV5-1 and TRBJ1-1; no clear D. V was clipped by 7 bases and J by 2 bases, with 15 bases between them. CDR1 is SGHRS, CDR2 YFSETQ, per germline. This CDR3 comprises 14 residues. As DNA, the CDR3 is TGCGCCAGCGCCTTCTCGACGGATAACACTGAAGCTTTCTTT. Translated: CASAFSTDNTEAFF.

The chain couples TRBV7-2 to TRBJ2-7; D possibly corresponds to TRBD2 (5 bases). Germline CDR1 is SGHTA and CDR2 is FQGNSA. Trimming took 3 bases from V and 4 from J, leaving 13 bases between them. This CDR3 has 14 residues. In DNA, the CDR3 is TGTGCCAGCAGCTTTCAACGGCGGGCTTACGAGCAGTACTTC. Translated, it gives CASSFQRRAYEQYF.

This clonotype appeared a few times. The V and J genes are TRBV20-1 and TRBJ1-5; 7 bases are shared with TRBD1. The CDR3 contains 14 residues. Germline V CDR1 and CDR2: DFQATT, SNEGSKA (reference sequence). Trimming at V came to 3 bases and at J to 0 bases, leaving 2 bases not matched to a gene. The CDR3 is CSARRDSSNQPQHF. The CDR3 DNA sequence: TGCAGTGCTAGGAGGGACAGTAGCAATCAGCCCCAGCATTTT.

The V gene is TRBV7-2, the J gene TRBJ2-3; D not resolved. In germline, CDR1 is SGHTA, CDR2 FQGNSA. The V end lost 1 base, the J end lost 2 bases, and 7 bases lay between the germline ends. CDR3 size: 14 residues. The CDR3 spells CASSLVVDTDTQYF. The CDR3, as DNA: TGTGCCAGCAGCTTAGTGGTGGACACAGATACGCAGTATTTT. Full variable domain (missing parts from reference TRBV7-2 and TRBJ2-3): GAGVSQSPSNKVTEKGKDVELRCDPISGHTALYWYRQSLGQGLEFLIYFQGNSAPDKSGLPSDRFSAERTGGSVSTLTIQRTQQEDSAVYLCASSLVVDTDTQYFGPGTRLTVL.

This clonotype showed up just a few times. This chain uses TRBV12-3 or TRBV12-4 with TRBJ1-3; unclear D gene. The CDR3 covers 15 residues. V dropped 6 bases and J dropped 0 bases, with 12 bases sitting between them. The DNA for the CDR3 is TGTGCCAGCAGCCACTCCAGGATCTCTGGAAACACCATATATTTT. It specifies CASSHSRISGNTIYF.